A single sample gave rise to the 13 T cell receptor beta chains below, sequenced in a study of siplizumab effects on memory and regulatory T cells. Assay used: immunoSEQ multiplex PCR; TCRdb lists only in-frame clones, some missing. The sample lists 9,500 to 11,000 clones, around 40% occurring once. What these receptors recognize is not known. Cells that made up the mixed lymphocyte reaction were cocultured at 37°C for 5 to 6 days. Material: CFSE-low (dividing) CD8+ T cells sorted from an allogeneic mixed lymphocyte reaction. The receptors here all came from a human donor in good health; the cells came from an allogeneic mixed lymphocyte reaction.

The chain has TRBV5-5 and TRBJ2-5, with D possibly being TRBD2 (7 bases). Germline V lookup: CDR1 SGHKS, CDR2 YYEKEE (reference sequence). Trimming shortened V by 4 bases and J by 5 bases, and 21 bases separated the two germline ends. The CDR3 length is 16 residues. CDR3 coding DNA: TGTGCCAGCAGCGGGCTTTGGGAGGGGGGAGTGGAGACCCAGTACTTC. Residues: CASSGLWEGGVETQYF. Complete variable domain (other parts from reference TRBV5-5 and TRBJ2-5): DAGVTQSPTHLIKTRGQQVTLRCSPISGHKSVSWYQQVLGQGPQFIFQYYEKEERGRGNFPDRFSARQFPNYSSELNVNALLLGDSALYLCASSGLWEGGVETQYFGPGTRLLVL.

This clone was counted at least ten times. The chain is built from TRBV6-4 and TRBJ1-2; unclear D gene. Deletions cut 3 bases from V and 5 bases from J, with 10 bases between. There are 13 residues in the CDR3. Germline V gives CDR1 MRHNA, CDR2 SNTAGT. CDR3 in amino acids: CASSERADYGYTF. The CDR3 DNA follows: TGTGCCAGCAGTGAGAGAGCCGATTATGGCTACACCTTC.

J is TRBJ2-7 and V is TRBV6-5; the D gene is possibly TRBD2 (5 bases). Trimming shortened V by 6 bases and J by 3 bases, and 12 bases separated the two germline ends. The length of the CDR3 is 13 residues. The germline gives CDR1 MNHEY, CDR2 SVGAGI. The CDR3 here is CASSQVGGYEQYF. DNA for the CDR3: TGTGCCAGCAGCCAAGTCGGAGGCTACGAGCAGTACTTC.

J is TRBJ2-7 and V is TRBV10-1; 7 bases align to TRBD1. V lost 6 bases, J lost 0 bases, and 14 bases stayed unmatched. This CDR3 has 17 amino acids. The germline V gene has CDR1 WNHNN and CDR2 SYGVQD (reference sequence). CDR3 sequence: CASRSQNGQALSYEQYF. As DNA, the CDR3 is TGCGCCAGCAGAAGCCAAAACGGACAGGCGCTCTCCTACGAGCAGTACTTC.

This clone was observed a handful of times. The chain has TRBV27 and TRBJ1-5; a weak D match, TRBD1 (5 bases). The V gene lost 9 bases and the J gene lost 4 bases, with 19 bases spanning the gap. Germline V gives CDR1 MNHEY, CDR2 SMNVEV (reference sequence). The length of the CDR3 is 15 residues. In nucleotides, the CDR3 is TGTGCCAGTGCGCTCGGGGGGGGTGCTAATCAGCCCCAGCATTTT. Translated: CASALGGGANQPQHF.

In its sample, this clone is medium-sized. The V gene is TRBV10-1, the J gene TRBJ2-7, with D maybe TRBD1 (6 bases). CDR3 length: 14 residues. Trimming shortened V by 9 bases and J by 4 bases, and 19 bases separated the two germline ends. Germline V gene lookup returns CDR1 WNHNN and CDR2 SYGVQD (reference sequence). The DNA of the CDR3 is TGCGCCAGACTAAAGACAGGATCGCTATACGAGCAGTACTTC. Its protein is CARLKTGSLYEQYF.

The DNA for the CDR3 is TGTGCCAGCAGCCCACGAGGGACAGGGTTCACTGAAGCTTTCTTT. It codes for CASSPRGTGFTEAFF. This chain joins TRBV11-1 and TRBJ1-1; 9 nucleotides match TRBD1. This CDR3 has 15 residues. Trimming took 5 bases from V and 4 from J; bases not matched to a gene: 8. Germline CDR1 reads SGHAT; CDR2 reads FQDESV (reference sequence).

This chain joins TRBV19 and TRBJ2-7; TRBD1 matches at 10 bases. The germline V gene has CDR1 LNHDA and CDR2 SQIVND (reference sequence). The CDR3 covers 15 residues. Trimming at V came to 3 bases and at J to 7 bases, leaving 9 bases not matched to a gene. CDR3 amino acids: CASSITGQGFGEQYF. The CDR3 DNA follows: TGTGCCAGTAGTATCACGGGACAGGGGTTTGGGGAGCAGTACTTC. Drawing the rest from reference TRBV19 and TRBJ2-7, the complete variable domain is DGGITQSPKYLFRKEGQNVTLSCEQNLNHDAMYWYRQDPGQGLRLIYYSQIVNDFQKGDIAEGYSVSREKKESFPLTVTSAQKNPTAFYLCASSITGQGFGEQYFGPGTRLTVT.

J is TRBJ2-7 and V is TRBV5-4; no reliable D call. The ends were cut back, 0 bases at V and 3 bases at J, with 10 bases in the middle. Germline CDR1 and CDR2: SGHNT and YYREEE (reference sequence). CDR3 size: 14 residues. The CDR3 protein is CASSLENWGYEQYF. As DNA, the CDR3 is TGTGCCAGCAGCTTGGAAAACTGGGGCTACGAGCAGTACTTC. The full variable domain, with the rest looked up from reference TRBV5-4 and TRBJ2-7, is ETGVTQSPTHLIKTRGQQVTLRCSSQSGHNTVSWYQQALGQGPQFIFQYYREEENGRGNFPPRFSGLQFPNYSSELNVNALELDDSALYLCASSLENWGYEQYFGPGTRLTVT.

The J gene is TRBJ2-1, the V gene TRBV7-6; TRBD1 matches at 7 bases. Unmatched junction bases numbered 9, after V lost 8 bases and J lost 8 bases. Germline lookup yields CDR1 SGHVS and CDR2 FNYEAQ. The CDR3 totals 13 residues. CDR3 nucleotide sequence: TGTGCCAGCGGCCTGACAGGGCTCCATGAGCAGTTCTTC. It codes for CASGLTGLHEQFF.

This chain joins TRBV5-1 and TRBJ1-1; D is possibly TRBD1 (5 bases). Germline V gene data show CDR1 as SGHRS and CDR2 as YFSETQ. This CDR3 is 17 amino acids long. Trimming removed 4 bases from V and 2 bases from J, with 21 bases in between. The CDR3 DNA follows: TGCGCCAGCAGCGCCTATACAGGAGCCAAAATAAACACTGAAGCTTTCTTT. Translated: CASSAYTGAKINTEAFF.

The chain carries TRBV7-9 and TRBJ2-2; TRBD1 matches at 7 bases. This CDR3 contains 16 residues. The germline CDR1 and CDR2 sequences are SEHNR and FQNEAQ (reference sequence). The V segment lost 5 bases and the J segment 3 bases; nucleotides outside the gene matches: 9. Written as DNA, the CDR3 is TGTGCCAGCAGCCAGACAGGGTATACACACACCGGGGAGCTGTTTTTT. Amino acid sequence: CASSQTGYTHTGELFF.

By share of the sample, this clone is medium-sized. V and J are TRBV29-1 and TRBJ1-2, with TRBD1 matching 9 bases. Germline V lookup: CDR1 SQVTM, CDR2 ANQGSEA. With V trimmed by 6 bases and J by 7 bases, 9 bases remained unmatched. The CDR3 length is 13 residues. The CDR3 sequence: CSVTGGTGFGYTF. CDR3 DNA sequence: TGCAGCGTGACCGGTGGGACAGGGTTTGGCTACACCTTC. Looking up the rest from reference TRBV29-1 and TRBJ1-2 gives the full variable domain: SAVISQKPSRDICQRGTSLTIQCQVDSQVTMMFWYRQQPGQSLTLIATANQGSEATYESGFVIDKFPISRPNLTFSTLTVSNMSPEDSSIYLCSVTGGTGFGYTFGSGTRLTVV.